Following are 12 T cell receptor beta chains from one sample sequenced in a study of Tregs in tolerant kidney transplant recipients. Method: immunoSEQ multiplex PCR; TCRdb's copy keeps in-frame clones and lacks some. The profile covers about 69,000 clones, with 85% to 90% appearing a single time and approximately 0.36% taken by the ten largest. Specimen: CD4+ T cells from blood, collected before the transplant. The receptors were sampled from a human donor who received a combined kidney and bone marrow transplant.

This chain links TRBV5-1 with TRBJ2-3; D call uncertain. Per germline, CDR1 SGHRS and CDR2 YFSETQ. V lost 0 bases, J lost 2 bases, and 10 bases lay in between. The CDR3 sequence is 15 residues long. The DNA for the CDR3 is TGCGCCAGCAGCTTGGCCGTGTCAGACACAGATACGCAGTATTTT. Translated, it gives CASSLAVSDTDTQYF.

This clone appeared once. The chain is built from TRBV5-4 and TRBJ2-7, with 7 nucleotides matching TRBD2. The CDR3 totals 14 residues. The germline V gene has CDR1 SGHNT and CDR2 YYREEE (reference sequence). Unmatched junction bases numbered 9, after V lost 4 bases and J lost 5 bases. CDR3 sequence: CASSRPTSVDEQYF. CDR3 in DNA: TGTGCCAGCAGCCGGCCCACTAGCGTCGACGAGCAGTACTTC.

The chain's CDR3 is CASSPGHAGDQPQHF. As DNA, the CDR3 is TGTGCCAGCAGTCCGGGACACGCGGGTGATCAGCCCCAGCATTTT. V gene TRBV6-5 combines with J gene TRBJ1-5; TRBD1 might be the D (6 bases). Per germline, CDR1 MNHEY and CDR2 SVGAGI. Between the trimmed V and J ends, which lost 5 bases and 5 bases, there was a span of 16 bases. The CDR3 spans 15 residues.

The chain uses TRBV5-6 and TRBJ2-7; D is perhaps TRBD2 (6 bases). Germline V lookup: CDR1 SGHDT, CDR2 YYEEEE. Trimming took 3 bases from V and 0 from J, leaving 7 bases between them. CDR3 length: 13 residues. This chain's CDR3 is CASSWRGSYEQYF. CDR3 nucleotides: TGTGCCAGCAGCTGGAGGGGCTCCTACGAGCAGTACTTC. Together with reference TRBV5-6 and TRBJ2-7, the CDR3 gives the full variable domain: DAGVTQSPTHLIKTRGQQVTLRCSPKSGHDTVSWYQQALGQGPQFIFQYYEEEERQRGNFPDRFSGHQFPNYSSELNVNALLLGDSALYLCASSWRGSYEQYFGPGTRLTVT.

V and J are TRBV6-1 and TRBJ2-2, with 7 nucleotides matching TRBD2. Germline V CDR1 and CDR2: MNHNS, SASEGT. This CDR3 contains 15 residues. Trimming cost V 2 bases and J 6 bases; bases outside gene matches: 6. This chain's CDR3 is CASSEMGGGAGELFF. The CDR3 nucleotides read TGTGCCAGCAGTGAAATGGGGGGGGGTGCCGGGGAGCTGTTTTTT.

The CDR3, as DNA: TGTGCCAGCGCTCCTAATGTAGGAAACACCATATATTTT. Encoded protein: CASAPNVGNTIYF. V and J are TRBV6-6 and TRBJ1-3; the D is unclear. V lost 8 bases and J lost 4, with 12 bases in between. Per germline, CDR1 MNHNY and CDR2 SVGAGI (reference sequence). The CDR3 loop spans 13 amino acids.

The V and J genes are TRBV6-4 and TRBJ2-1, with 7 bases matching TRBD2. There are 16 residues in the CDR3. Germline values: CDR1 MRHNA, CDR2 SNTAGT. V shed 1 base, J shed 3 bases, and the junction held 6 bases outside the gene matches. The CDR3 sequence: CASSDLAGAVYNEQFF. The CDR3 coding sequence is TGTGCCAGCAGTGACTTGGCGGGAGCCGTCTACAATGAGCAGTTCTTC.

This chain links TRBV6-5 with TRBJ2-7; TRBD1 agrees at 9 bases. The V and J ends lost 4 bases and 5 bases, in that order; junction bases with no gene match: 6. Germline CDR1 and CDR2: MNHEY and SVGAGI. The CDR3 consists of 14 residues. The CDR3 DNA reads TGTGCCAGCAGTTTTGACAGGGGGTTCGACGAGCAGTACTTC. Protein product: CASSFDRGFDEQYF.

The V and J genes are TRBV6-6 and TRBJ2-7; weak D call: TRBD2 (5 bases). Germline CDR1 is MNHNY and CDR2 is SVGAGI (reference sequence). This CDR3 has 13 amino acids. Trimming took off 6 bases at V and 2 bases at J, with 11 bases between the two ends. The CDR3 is CASSRAETYEQYF. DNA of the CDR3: TGTGCCAGCAGCAGAGCGGAAACCTACGAGCAGTACTTC.

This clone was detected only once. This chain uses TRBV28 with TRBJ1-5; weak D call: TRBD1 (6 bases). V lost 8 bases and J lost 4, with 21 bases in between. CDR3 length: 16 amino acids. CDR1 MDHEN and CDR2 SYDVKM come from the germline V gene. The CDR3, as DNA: TGTGCCAGCCGACTATCAACGACAGGACGGAATCAGCCCCAGCATTTT. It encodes CASRLSTTGRNQPQHF.

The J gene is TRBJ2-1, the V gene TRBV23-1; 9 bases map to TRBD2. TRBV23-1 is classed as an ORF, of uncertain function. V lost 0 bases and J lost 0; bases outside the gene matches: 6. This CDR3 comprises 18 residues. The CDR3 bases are TGCGCCAGCAGTCAATCGTCTAGCGGGATTAGCTCCTACAATGAGCAGTTCTTC. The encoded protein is CASSQSSSGISSYNEQFF.

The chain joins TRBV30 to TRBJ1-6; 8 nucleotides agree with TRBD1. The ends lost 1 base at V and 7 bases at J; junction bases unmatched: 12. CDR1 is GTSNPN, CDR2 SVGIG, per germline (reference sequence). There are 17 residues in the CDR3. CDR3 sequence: CAWSGTDRGAVNSPLHF. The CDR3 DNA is TGTGCCTGGAGTGGGACCGACAGGGGCGCAGTGAATTCACCCCTCCACTTT.